This T cell receptor beta chain was recorded in a study of blood T cell repertoires in COVID-19. The CDR3 consists of 15 residues. The germline CDR1 and CDR2 sequences are SGHRS and YFSETQ. V was clipped by 3 bases and J by 5 bases; unmatched bases: 10. TCRdb's copy holds only in-frame clones and misses some; the assay was immunoSEQ multiplex PCR. Of under 300,000 clones listed, roughly 80% are singletons. The sequence derives from a woman aged 18-29 years with acute or convalescent COVID-19. Material for sequencing was peripheral blood. The gene calls are TRBV5-1 and TRBJ2-7, with 8 bases aligning to TRBD1. The CDR3 DNA reads as TGCGCCAGCAGCTGGAGGGGACAGGTTGGCGACGAGCAGTACTTC. It is translated as CASSWRGQVGDEQYF.